The rows below give T cell receptor beta chains drawn from one sample of a study of T cell responses to AZD1222 COVID-19 vaccine. Generated by immunoSEQ multiplex PCR, the TCRdb table keeps only in-frame clones and is missing some. The data contain about 120,000 clones, more than 75% of them seen just once; the ten biggest clones take up 6.5% to 9%. Sequencing used peripheral blood, obtained on day 0 of AZD1222 vaccination. The receptors were gathered from an adult in good health. The CDR3 runs from the conserved cysteine through the conserved F or W. The D gene is left open where the match is weak. Rows may omit the clone size; those that give it use once, few, many or a size class.

abundance	v_gene	j_gene	d_gene	CDR3nt	CDR3aa
.	TRBV2	TRBJ1-4	.	TGTGCCAGCAGTGAAGCCGCATCGGGAAAACTGTTTTTT	CASSEAASGKLFF
.	TRBV5-6	TRBJ2-7	.	TGTGCCAGCAGCTTGGGACGGTCGGGGGACGAGCAGTACTTC	CASSLGRSGDEQYF
.	TRBV20-1	TRBJ1-6	.	TGCAGTGCTAGAATCGGGGAAAACCTCCACTTT	CSARIGENLHF
.	TRBV29-1	TRBJ1-3	.	TGCAGCGCGGGGGGGAAGGGATCTGGAAACACCATATATTTT	CSAGGKGSGNTIYF
.	TRBV7-9	TRBJ1-1	.	TGTGCCAGCAGCCAGGGGTCGGGGAGGTGGACTGAAGCTTTCTTT	CASSQGSGRWTEAFF
.	TRBV28	TRBJ1-5	.	TGTGCCAGCAGTCTCAATCAGCCCCAGCATTTT	CASSLNQPQHF
once	TRBV5-4	TRBJ1-3	.	TGTGCCAGCAGCTTGGACTGGAGCTCTGGAAACACCATATATTTT	CASSLDWSSGNTIYF
.	TRBV4-1	TRBJ1-4	.	TGCGCCAGCAGCCAAATCCGGGAGTTAAATGAAAAACTGTTTTTT	CASSQIRELNEKLFF
.	TRBV15	TRBJ1-5	.	TGTGCCACCAGCAGAGATGGACAGTTGCCCCAGCATTTT	CATSRDGQLPQHF
.	TRBV27	TRBJ2-7	TRBD1	TGTGCCAGCAGTTTAGGACAGGTCTACGAGCAGTACTTC	CASSLGQVYEQYF
.	TRBV27	TRBJ1-1	.	TGTGCCAGCAGTATGCTAGGGAAGTCGGCTTTCTTT	CASSMLGKSAFF
few	TRBV7-9	TRBJ1-3	.	TGTGCCAGCAGCGCCCTGAGGAGTCTCTCTGGAAACACCATATATTTT	CASSALRSLSGNTIYF
.	TRBV6-4	TRBJ1-6	.	TGTGCCAGCAGTGAGTTCCTGGGTTCACCCCTCCACTTT	CASSEFLGSPLHF
.	TRBV24-1	TRBJ2-7	TRBD2	TGTGCCACCAGTGCGTCGCTAGCGGGAGCCGAGCAGTACTTC	CATSASLAGAEQYF
once	TRBV3-1/TRBV3-2	TRBJ1-2	TRBD1	TGTGCCAGCGGCCGGACAGGCCAACCATATGGCTACACCTTC	CASGRTGQPYGYTF
.	TRBV6-2/TRBV6-3	TRBJ1-1	TRBD1	TGTGCCAGCAGTTACCCCCCCGGACAGGGTGAAGCTTTCTTT	CASSYPPGQGEAFF
.	TRBV13	TRBJ2-3	.	TGTGCCAGCAGCCCGGACATCTTCCCAGATACGCAGTATTTT	CASSPDIFPDTQYF
.	TRBV19	TRBJ1-2	.	TGTGCCAGCACCCCCGTTAGTGGGCCCTATGGCTACACCTTC	CASTPVSGPYGYTF
.	TRBV24-1	TRBJ1-1	.	TGTGCCACCAGTGACCACAACACTGAAGCTTTCTTT	CATSDHNTEAFF
.	TRBV7-2	TRBJ2-1	.	TGTGCCAGCAGCTCCCTAGGCTCCCGAATACGACACAATGAGCAGTTCTTC	CASSSLGSRIRHNEQFF
.	TRBV3-1/TRBV3-2	TRBJ1-5	.	TGTGCCAGCAGCCCGGGCAATCAGCCCCAGCATTTT	CASSPGNQPQHF
.	TRBV5-1	TRBJ1-1	.	TGCGCCAGCAGCACCGCGGGGGGGCCGGTCACTGAAGCTTTCTTT	CASSTAGGPVTEAFF
.	TRBV3-1/TRBV3-2	TRBJ1-4	.	TGTGCCAGCCGCGGCGCGGTGGTAACCAATGAAAAACTGTTTTTT	CASRGAVVTNEKLFF
.	TRBV24-1	TRBJ2-3	.	TGTGCCACCAGTGATTTGGGGGATACGCAGTATTTT	CATSDLGDTQYF